The clone carrying this TCR beta chain turned up a few times. Antigen: not known. Sorting that relied on CD45RO/CCR7/CD25/CD127/CD95/CD27 yielded CD4+ naive, central memory, regulatory and stem cell-like memory cells. This CDR3 region has 11 residues. The germline V and J ends were trimmed by 3 bases and 4 bases, with 6 bases remaining between them. The germline CDR1 and CDR2 sequences are SQVTM and ANQGSEA. The entry originates in a study of beta chain features in type 1 diabetes. Study findings and constraints: Moderate yet significant TCRB CDR3 shortening was seen in Type 1 diabetes patients in all four CD4+ subsets.

As every portion of the isolated RNA was reverse transcribed, the sequencing read expressed TCRB transcripts. This table comes from immunoSEQ multiplex PCR, and its TCRdb copy is limited to in-frame clones, with some not included. The sample contains about 160,000 clones, 8.5% to 10% of which appear only once. Sequenced input: central memory CD4+ T cells from blood. The chain joins TRBV29-1 to TRBJ1-2; D is ambiguous. The receptor comes from a woman aged 25 to 45 with type 1 diabetes. The CDR3 DNA is TGCAGCGTTGACGCAGTCTATGGCTACACCTTC. The encoded protein is CSVDAVYGYTF.